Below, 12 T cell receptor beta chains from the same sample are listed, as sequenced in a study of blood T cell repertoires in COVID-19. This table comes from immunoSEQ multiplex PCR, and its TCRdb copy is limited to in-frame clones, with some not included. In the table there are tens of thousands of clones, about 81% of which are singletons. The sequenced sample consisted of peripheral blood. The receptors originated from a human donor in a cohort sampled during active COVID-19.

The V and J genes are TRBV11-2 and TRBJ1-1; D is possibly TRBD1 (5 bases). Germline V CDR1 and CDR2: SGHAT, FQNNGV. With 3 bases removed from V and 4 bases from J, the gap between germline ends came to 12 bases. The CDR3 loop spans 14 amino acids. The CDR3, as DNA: TGTGCCAGCAGCTTTTATTACAGGAGCACTGAAGCTTTCTTT. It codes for CASSFYYRSTEAFF.

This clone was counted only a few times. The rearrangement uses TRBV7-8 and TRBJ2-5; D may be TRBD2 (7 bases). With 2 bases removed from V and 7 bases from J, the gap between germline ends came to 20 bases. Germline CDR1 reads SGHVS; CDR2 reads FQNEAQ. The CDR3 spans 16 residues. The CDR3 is CASSLTSRGSGGTQYF. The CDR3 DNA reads TGTGCCAGCAGCTTAACGTCCAGGGGATCGGGGGGGACCCAGTACTTC.

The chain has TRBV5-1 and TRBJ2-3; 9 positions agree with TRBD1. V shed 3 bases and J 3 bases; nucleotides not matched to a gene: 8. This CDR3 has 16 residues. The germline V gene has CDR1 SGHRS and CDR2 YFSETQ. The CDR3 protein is CASSSGQGRETDTQYF. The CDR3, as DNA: TGCGCCAGCAGCTCAGGACAGGGGAGAGAAACAGATACGCAGTATTTT.

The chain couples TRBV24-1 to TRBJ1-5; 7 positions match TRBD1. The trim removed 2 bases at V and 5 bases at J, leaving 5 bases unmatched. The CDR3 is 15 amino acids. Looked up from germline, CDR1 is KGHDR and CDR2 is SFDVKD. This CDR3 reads CATSDSGQTYQPQHF. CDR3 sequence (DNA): TGTGCCACCAGTGATTCGGGACAGACATATCAGCCCCAGCATTTT.

CDR3 protein: CASSGGDRGEETQYF. CDR3 DNA sequence: TGTGCCAGCAGTGGGGGGGACAGGGGAGAAGAGACCCAGTACTTC. The V gene is TRBV25-1, the J gene TRBJ2-5; 10 bases match TRBD1. This CDR3 is built from 15 residues. Germline CDR1 reads MGHDK; CDR2 reads SYGVNS. J was trimmed by 3 bases and V by 4 bases; bases with no gene match: 5.

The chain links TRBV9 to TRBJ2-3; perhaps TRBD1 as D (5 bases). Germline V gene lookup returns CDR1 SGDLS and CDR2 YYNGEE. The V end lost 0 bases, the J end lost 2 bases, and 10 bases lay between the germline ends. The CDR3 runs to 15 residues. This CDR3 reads CASSVALGVTDTQYF. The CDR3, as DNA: TGTGCCAGCAGCGTAGCTTTAGGGGTCACAGATACGCAGTATTTT.

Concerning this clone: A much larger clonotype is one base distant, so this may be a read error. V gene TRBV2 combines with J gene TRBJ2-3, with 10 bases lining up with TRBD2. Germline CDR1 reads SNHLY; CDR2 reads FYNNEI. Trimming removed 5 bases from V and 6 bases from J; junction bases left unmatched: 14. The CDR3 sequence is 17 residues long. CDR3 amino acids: CASSYGLAEGPGDTQYF. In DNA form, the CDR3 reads TGTGCCAGCAGTTACGGACTAGCGGAGGGGCCAGGGGATACGCAGTATTTT. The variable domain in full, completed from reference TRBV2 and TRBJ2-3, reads EPEVTQTPSHQVTQMGQEVILRCVPISNHLYFYWYRQILGQKVEFLVSFYNNEISEKSEIFDDQFSVERPDGSNFTLKIRSTKLEDSAMYFCASSYGLAEGPGDTQYFGPGTRLTVL.

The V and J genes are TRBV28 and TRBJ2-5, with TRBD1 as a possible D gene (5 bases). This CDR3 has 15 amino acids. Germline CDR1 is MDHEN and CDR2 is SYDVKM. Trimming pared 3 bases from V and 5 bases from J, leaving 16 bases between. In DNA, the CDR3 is TGTGCCAGCAGTTTCGGTGGCCAGGGTCCGGAGACCCAGTACTTC. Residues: CASSFGGQGPETQYF. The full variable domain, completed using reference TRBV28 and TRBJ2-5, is DVKVTQSSRYLVKRTGEKVFLECVQDMDHENMFWYRQDPGLGLRLIYFSYDVKMKEKGDIPEGYSVSREKKERFSLILESASTNQTSMYLCASSFGGQGPETQYFGPGTRLLVL.

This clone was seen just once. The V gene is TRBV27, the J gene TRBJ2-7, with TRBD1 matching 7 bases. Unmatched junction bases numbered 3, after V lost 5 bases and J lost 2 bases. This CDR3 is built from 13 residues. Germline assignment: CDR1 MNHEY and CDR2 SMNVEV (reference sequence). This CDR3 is CASSGTVAYEQYV. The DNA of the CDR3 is TGTGCCAGCAGTGGGACAGTTGCCTACGAGCAGTACGTC.

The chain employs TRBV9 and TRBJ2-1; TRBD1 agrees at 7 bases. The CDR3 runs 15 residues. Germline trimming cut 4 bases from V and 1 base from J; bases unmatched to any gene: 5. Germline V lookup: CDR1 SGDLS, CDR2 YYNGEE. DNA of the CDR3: TGTGCCAGCAGCTCCAGGGACAGTTCCTACAATGAGCAGTTCTTC. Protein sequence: CASSSRDSSYNEQFF.

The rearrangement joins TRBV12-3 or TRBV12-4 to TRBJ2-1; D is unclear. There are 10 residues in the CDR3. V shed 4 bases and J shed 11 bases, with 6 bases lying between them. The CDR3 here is CASSYEQQFF. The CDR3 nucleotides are TGTGCCAGCAGTTATGAGCAGCAGTTCTTC.

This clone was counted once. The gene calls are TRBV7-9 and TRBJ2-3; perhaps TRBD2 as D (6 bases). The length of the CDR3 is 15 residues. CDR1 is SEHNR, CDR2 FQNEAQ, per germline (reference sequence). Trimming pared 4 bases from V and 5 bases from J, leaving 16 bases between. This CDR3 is CASSSLAPEGDTQYF. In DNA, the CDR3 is TGTGCCAGCAGCTCCTTAGCCCCGGAGGGAGATACGCAGTATTTT.